This TCR beta chain was found in a study of T cell responses to AZD1222 COVID-19 vaccine. General study results and limits: None of the repertoires were sampled until the peak T cell response had passed. Across spike, vaccine-associated CD4 TCRs were found, dominant at 160-218 and 743-854.

Assay: immunoSEQ multiplex PCR; the TCRdb copy retains only in-frame clones and omits some. The data show some 150,000 clones, with roughly 89% seen just once and more than 5% held by the top ten. Of note for this clone: No antigen is known for it.

V shed 4 bases and J shed 7 bases, with 13 bases lying between them. The CDR3 is 13 amino acids. The germline V gene encodes CDR1 LGHDT and CDR2 YNNKEL (reference sequence). The receptor was derived from an adult in good health. Specimen: peripheral blood, collected on day 0 of AZD1222 vaccination. The chain is built from TRBV3-1 (or the pseudogene TRBV3-2) and TRBJ1-2; D uncertain. DNA of the CDR3: TGTGCCAGCAGCCCCGACCGTGTAAGTGGCTACACCTTC. This gives the protein CASSPDRVSGYTF.